The TCR beta chain described here comes from a study of T cells in Graves' hyperthyroidism and ophthalmopathy. Amplification of TCR beta CDR3 regions used RNA as the template. First-round RT-PCR with HTBI primers amplified the TCR CDR3 region. A single record per CDR3 protein comes from TCRdb applying MiXCR to the multiplex PCR reads. The profile shows some 210,000 distinct CDR3 sequences, roughly a sixth of them singletons. This clonotype was recorded a few times. The CDR3 spans 15 residues. V shed 3 bases, J shed 6 bases, and the junction held 4 bases outside the gene matches. Germline V CDR1 and CDR2: LGHDT, YNNKEL (reference sequence).

The source material was blood. The chain recombines TRBV3-1 with TRBJ2-7; TRBD2 matches 14 bases. This clonotype originated in a man over 45 with Graves' hyperthyroidism. CDR3 protein: CASSQIGLAGGEQYF. Written as DNA, the CDR3 is TGTGCCAGCAGCCAGATCGGACTAGCGGGAGGCGAGCAGTACTTC.